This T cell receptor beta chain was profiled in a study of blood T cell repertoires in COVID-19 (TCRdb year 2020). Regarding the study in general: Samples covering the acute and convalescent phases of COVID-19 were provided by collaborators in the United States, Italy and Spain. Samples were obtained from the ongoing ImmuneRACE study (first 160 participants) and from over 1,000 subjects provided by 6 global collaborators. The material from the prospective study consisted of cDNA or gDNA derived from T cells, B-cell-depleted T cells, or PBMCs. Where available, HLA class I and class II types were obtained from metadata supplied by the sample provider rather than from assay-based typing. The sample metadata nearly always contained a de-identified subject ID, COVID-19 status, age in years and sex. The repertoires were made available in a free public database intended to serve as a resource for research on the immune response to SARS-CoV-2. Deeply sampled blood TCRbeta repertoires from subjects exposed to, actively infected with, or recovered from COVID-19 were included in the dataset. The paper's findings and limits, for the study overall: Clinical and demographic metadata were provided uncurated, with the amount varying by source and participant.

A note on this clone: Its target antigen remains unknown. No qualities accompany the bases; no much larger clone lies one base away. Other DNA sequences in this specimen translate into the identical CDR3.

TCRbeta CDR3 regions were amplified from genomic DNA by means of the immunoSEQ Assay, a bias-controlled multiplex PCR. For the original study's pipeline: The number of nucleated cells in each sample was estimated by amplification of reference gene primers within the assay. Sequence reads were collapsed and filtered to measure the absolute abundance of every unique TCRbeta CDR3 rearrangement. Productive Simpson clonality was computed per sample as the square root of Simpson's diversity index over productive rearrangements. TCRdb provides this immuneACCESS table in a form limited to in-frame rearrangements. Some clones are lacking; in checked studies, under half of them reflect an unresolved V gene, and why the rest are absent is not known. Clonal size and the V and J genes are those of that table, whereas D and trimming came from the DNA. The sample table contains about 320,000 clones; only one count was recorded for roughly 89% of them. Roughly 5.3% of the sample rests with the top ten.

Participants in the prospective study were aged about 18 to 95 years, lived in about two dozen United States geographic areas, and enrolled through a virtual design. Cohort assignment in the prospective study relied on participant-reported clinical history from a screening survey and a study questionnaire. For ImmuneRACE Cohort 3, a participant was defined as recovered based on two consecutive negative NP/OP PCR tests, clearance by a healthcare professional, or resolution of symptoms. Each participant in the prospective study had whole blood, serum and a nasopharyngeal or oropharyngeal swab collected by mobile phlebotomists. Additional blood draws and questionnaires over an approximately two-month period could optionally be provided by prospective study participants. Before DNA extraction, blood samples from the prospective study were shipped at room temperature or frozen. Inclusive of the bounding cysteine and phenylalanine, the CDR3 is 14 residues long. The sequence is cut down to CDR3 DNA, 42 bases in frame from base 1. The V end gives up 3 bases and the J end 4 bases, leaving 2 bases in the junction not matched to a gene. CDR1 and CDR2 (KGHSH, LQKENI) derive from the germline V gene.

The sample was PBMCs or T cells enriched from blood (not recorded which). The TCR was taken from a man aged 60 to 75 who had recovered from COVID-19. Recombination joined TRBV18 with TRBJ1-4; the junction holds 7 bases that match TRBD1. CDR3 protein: CASSPGTVNEKLFF. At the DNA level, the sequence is TGTGCCAGCTCACCCGGGACAGTTAATGAAAAACTGTTTTTT.